Presented here are 31 T cell receptor beta chains from one specimen sequenced in a study of cytomegalovirus exposure and HLA in healthy donors. PCR employed 60 Vbeta and 13 Jbeta primers. Measured with immunoSEQ multiplex PCR; TCRdb has only the in-frame clones, and not every one. The data show approximately 170,000 clones, roughly 80% seen once. The source material was PBMCs. All receptors come from a male donor in good health and CMV-seronegative.

CDR3 sequence reads: CASSLGGQSGNTIYF. DNA of the CDR3: TGTGCCAGCAGCTTGGGAGGGCAAAGTGGAAACACCATATATTTT. The J gene is TRBJ1-3, the V gene TRBV5-4; D gene uncertain. V was shortened by 0 bases and J by 3 bases, with 10 bases between the two germline ends. Germline V gene data show CDR1 as SGHNT and CDR2 as YYREEE (reference sequence). The CDR3 is made up of 15 amino acids.

CDR3: CASSADRGSGDTQYF. The DNA of the CDR3 is TGTGCCAGCAGTGCGGACAGGGGGTCGGGAGATACGCAGTATTTT. The chain recombines TRBV2 with TRBJ2-3; TRBD1 aligns across 10 bases. This CDR3 region has 15 residues. Germline CDR1 SNHLY, CDR2 FYNNEI. The trim removed 4 bases at V and 5 bases at J, leaving 6 bases unmatched. The full variable domain, with the rest looked up from reference TRBV2 and TRBJ2-3, is EPEVTQTPSHQVTQMGQEVILRCVPISNHLYFYWYRQILGQKVEFLVSFYNNEISEKSEIFDDQFSVERPDGSNFTLKIRSTKLEDSAMYFCASSADRGSGDTQYFGPGTRLTVL.

CDR3 nucleotides: TGTGCCAGCAGTCCCGGACAGGGACCAGGACGAGCTTTCTTT. This codes for CASSPGQGPGRAFF. The chain is built from TRBV28 and TRBJ1-1, with 8 bases fitting TRBD1. Germline CDR1 MDHEN, CDR2 SYDVKM. After removal of 5 bases from V and 10 bases from J, the junction contained 12 bases not matched to a gene. The CDR3 totals 14 residues.

The rearrangement uses TRBV7-2 and TRBJ2-5; 10 bases match TRBD2. Germline V CDR1 and CDR2: SGHTA, FQGNSA. This CDR3 comprises 14 residues. Germline trimming cut 1 base from V and 5 bases from J; bases unmatched to any gene: 1. The CDR3 spells CASSLELAGETQYF. Written as DNA, the CDR3 is TGTGCCAGCAGCTTAGAACTAGCGGGGGAGACCCAGTACTTC.

This clone occurred once. The chain links TRBV5-5 to TRBJ1-4; 7 nucleotides agree with TRBD1. With V trimmed by 3 bases and J by 8 bases, 7 bases remained unmatched. The CDR3 totals 14 residues. CDR1 and CDR2 from the germline V gene are SGHKS and YYEKEE (reference sequence). The CDR3 DNA follows: TGTGCCAGCAGCTCCAGACAGGGTAGGGAAAAACTGTTTTTT. As protein: CASSSRQGREKLFF.

This rearrangement joins TRBV29-1 to TRBJ2-7; TRBD2 agrees at 10 bases. From germline, CDR1 is SQVTM and CDR2 ANQGSEA. V was pared by 1 base and J by 3 bases, with 3 bases of the junction left unmatched. The CDR3 contains 14 residues. The CDR3 nucleotides are TGCAGCGTTGAAGGGCTAGCGGGAGTCTACGAGCAGTACTTC. This codes for CSVEGLAGVYEQYF.

This chain links TRBV10-3 with TRBJ1-2, with D uncertain. CDR3 size: 15 residues. The V end lost 0 bases, the J end lost 2 bases, and 10 bases lay between the germline ends. The germline V gene encodes CDR1 ENHRY and CDR2 SYGVKD. The CDR3: CAISESLTVNYGYTF. CDR3 bases: TGTGCCATCAGTGAGTCATTAACGGTAAACTATGGCTACACCTTC.

The CDR3 DNA reads TGTGCCAGCAGTAAATCCGGGACTAGGAGCACCGGGGAGCTGTTTTTT. Residues: CASSKSGTRSTGELFF. The chain carries TRBV2 and TRBJ2-2; 8 nucleotides match TRBD2. This CDR3 region has 16 residues. The V gene's germline CDR1 is SNHLY and CDR2 FYNNEI. V lost 5 bases to trimming and J lost 4 bases; unmatched junction nucleotides: 9.

The V gene is TRBV30, the J gene TRBJ2-5, with D possibly matching TRBD1 (7 bases). Germline CDR1 reads GTSNPN; CDR2 reads SVGIG (reference sequence). There are 17 residues in the CDR3. V was pared by 0 bases and J by 5 bases, with 22 bases between. CDR3 protein: CAWSVLQGGIGGETQYF. The CDR3 nucleotides read TGTGCCTGGAGTGTACTCCAGGGGGGAATCGGGGGCGAGACCCAGTACTTC.

As concerns this clone: Different DNA sequences within this sample yield the same CDR3. CDR3 residues: CASSPGGSGANVLTF. The CDR3 region has the DNA TGCGCCAGCAGCCCGGGGGGTTCTGGGGCCAACGTCCTGACTTTC. J is TRBJ2-6 and V is TRBV5-1, with TRBD2 matching over 7 bases. CDR3 length: 15 amino acids. V trimming: 4 bases; J trimming: 1 base; junction bases outside the gene matches: 2. CDR1 and CDR2 from the germline V gene are SGHRS and YFSETQ.

The chain links TRBV19 to TRBJ2-7; possibly TRBD1 for D (8 bases). Deletions cut 5 bases from V and 1 base from J, with 12 bases between. CDR1 LNHDA and CDR2 SQIVND come from the germline V gene (reference sequence). This CDR3 is 14 amino acids long. The DNA of the CDR3 is TGTGCCAGTAGTCCACAGGGGGGGTCCTACGAGCAGTACTTC. Translated, it gives CASSPQGGSYEQYF.

This rearrangement joins TRBV4-1 to TRBJ1-5; D unresolved. Trimming removed 2 bases from V and 2 bases from J, with 13 bases in between. CDR3 length: 16 amino acids. CDR1 is MGHRA and CDR2 is YSYEKL in the germline V gene. The CDR3 here is CASSQLQGGGNQPQHF. In nucleotides, the CDR3 is TGCGCCAGCAGCCAACTGCAAGGAGGTGGCAATCAGCCCCAGCATTTT.

CDR3 amino acids: CASSLPGPLYEQYF. CDR3 sequence (DNA): TGTGCCAGCAGCCTGCCGGGTCCTTTATACGAGCAGTACTTC. The chain uses TRBV7-2 and TRBJ2-7, with D hard to call. Germline CDR1 is SGHTA and CDR2 is FQGNSA. CDR3 length equals 14 residues. Trimming shortened V by 5 bases and J by 4 bases, and 15 bases separated the two germline ends.

This chain links TRBV5-4 with TRBJ2-7, with 9 positions matching TRBD2. This CDR3 region has 15 residues. Germline lookup yields CDR1 SGHNT and CDR2 YYREEE (reference sequence). J was trimmed by 4 bases and V by 2 bases; bases with no gene match: 7. The CDR3 loop reads CASSLDVLAGYEQYF. The CDR3 DNA sequence: TGTGCCAGCAGCTTAGATGTCCTAGCGGGATACGAGCAGTACTTC.

V is TRBV9 and J is TRBJ2-3; 8 nucleotides match TRBD2. There are 16 residues in the CDR3. The germline gives CDR1 SGDLS, CDR2 YYNGEE. The V and J ends lost 0 bases and 2 bases, in that order; junction bases with no gene match: 5. The CDR3 spells CASSVVRGGPTDTQYF. The CDR3 DNA follows: TGTGCCAGCAGCGTAGTACGGGGGGGCCCCACAGATACGCAGTATTTT.

V is TRBV23-1 and J is TRBJ2-5, with 15 bases fitting TRBD2. TRBV23-1 belongs to the ORF category, with a function that is uncertain. The CDR3 totals 19 residues. V shed 1 base, J shed 5 bases, and the junction held 11 bases outside the gene matches. The CDR3 sequence is CASSQFGLAGGLSSETQYF. The CDR3 DNA reads TGCGCCAGCAGTCAATTCGGACTAGCGGGGGGGCTATCCTCGGAGACCCAGTACTTC.

This rearrangement joins TRBV7-2 to TRBJ2-6; the match to TRBD2 covers 7 bases. Germline CDR1 SGHTA, CDR2 FQGNSA. The V and J ends lost 5 bases and 0 bases, in that order; junction bases with no gene match: 13. This CDR3 region has 19 residues. CDR3 amino acids: CASSPRAGSRVSGANVLTF. The DNA for the CDR3 is TGTGCCAGCAGCCCCCGAGCGGGGTCCCGCGTCTCTGGGGCCAACGTCCTGACTTTC. Filled out from reference TRBV7-2 and TRBJ2-6, the complete variable domain reads GAGVSQSPSNKVTEKGKDVELRCDPISGHTALYWYRQSLGQGLEFLIYFQGNSAPDKSGLPSDRFSAERTGGSVSTLTIQRTQQEDSAVYLCASSPRAGSRVSGANVLTFGAGSRLTVL.

This clone has just one count. The chain joins TRBV6-6 to TRBJ2-7; D unresolved. The CDR3 is 14 residues long. Germline values: CDR1 MNHNY, CDR2 SVGAGI (reference sequence). Trimming removed 4 bases from V and 3 bases from J, with 13 bases in between. The CDR3, as DNA: TGTGCCAGCAGTTTGCTGGCCACGGGCTACGAGCAGTACTTC. Amino acids: CASSLLATGYEQYF.

The chain uses TRBV6-5 and TRBJ2-1, with D tentatively TRBD2 (5 bases). V lost 2 bases and J lost 10, with 6 bases in between. CDR3 length: 11 residues. Germline assignment: CDR1 MNHEY and CDR2 SVGAGI. The CDR3: CASSYGREQFF. The CDR3 DNA sequence: TGTGCCAGCAGTTACGGGAGAGAGCAGTTCTTC.

The chain carries TRBV2 and TRBJ2-2; no clear D. This CDR3 is 14 amino acids long. V lost 0 bases and J lost 4, with 6 bases in between. The germline gives CDR1 SNHLY, CDR2 FYNNEI. CDR3 loop: CASSEAPRTGELFF. DNA for the CDR3: TGTGCCAGCAGTGAAGCCCCGCGCACCGGGGAGCTGTTTTTT.

The J gene is TRBJ1-4, the V gene TRBV11-2; D unclear. Per germline, CDR1 SGHAT and CDR2 FQNNGV. Trimming stripped 1 base from V and 4 bases from J, with 7 bases between. There are 14 residues in the CDR3. The CDR3 bases are TGTGCCAGCAGCTTAGTCCGGGGTAATGAAAAACTGTTTTTT. Its translation: CASSLVRGNEKLFF.

The rearrangement uses TRBV2 and TRBJ2-7; tentatively, D is TRBD2 (5 bases). CDR1 and CDR2 (germline): SNHLY, FYNNEI. V dropped 9 bases and J dropped 7 bases, with 16 bases sitting between them. CDR3 length: 12 residues. In DNA form, the CDR3 reads TGTGCCAGTTCGAGGGTGATTGGGGAGCAGTACTTC. Protein sequence: CASSRVIGEQYF.

The CDR3 loop reads CASSLPVGQGRPGANVLTF. CDR3 coding DNA: TGTGCCAGCAGCTTGCCGGTGGGACAGGGGAGACCTGGGGCCAACGTCCTGACTTTC. The genes are TRBV5-4 and TRBJ2-6; 10 positions agree with TRBD1. Germline trimming cut 1 base from V and 2 bases from J; bases unmatched to any gene: 9. CDR1 and CDR2 (germline): SGHNT, YYREEE (reference sequence). The CDR3 totals 19 residues.

This clone appeared a few times. CDR3 amino acids: CASRVGQNYEQYF. CDR3 sequence (DNA): TGTGCCAGCAGAGTGGGACAGAATTACGAGCAGTACTTC. V gene TRBV6-5 combines with J gene TRBJ2-7, with 7 nucleotides matching TRBD1. Germline-derived CDR1 and CDR2 are MNHEY and SVGAGI. After removal of 6 bases from V and 4 bases from J, the junction contained 6 bases not matched to a gene. The CDR3 is 13 amino acids.

The rearrangement links TRBV6-5 to TRBJ2-1; 11 bases match TRBD1. Germline CDR1 is MNHEY and CDR2 is SVGAGI. The CDR3 loop spans 13 amino acids. J was trimmed by 7 bases and V by 6 bases; bases with no gene match: 2. This CDR3 reads CASSGTGGNEQFF. The CDR3 DNA is TGTGCCAGCAGCGGGACAGGGGGAAATGAGCAGTTCTTC.

The rearrangement links TRBV7-8 to TRBJ2-7; perhaps TRBD1 as D (6 bases). Germline CDR1 and CDR2: SGHVS and FQNEAQ. Trimming took 0 bases from V and 7 from J, leaving 16 bases between them. This CDR3 comprises 15 residues. Here the CDR3 reads CASSLAGTLPSEQYF. CDR3 bases: TGTGCCAGCAGCTTAGCTGGGACATTACCCAGTGAGCAGTACTTC.

The chain links TRBV13 to TRBJ2-3; tentatively, D is TRBD1 (6 bases). There are 16 residues in the CDR3. CDR1 and CDR2 from the germline V gene are PRHDT and FYEKMQ (reference sequence). The V and J ends lost 4 bases and 7 bases respectively, with 21 bases between them. The CDR3 loop is CASSSLGAEVDYTQYF. CDR3 coding DNA: TGTGCCAGCAGCTCCCTGGGGGCGGAGGTCGATTATACGCAGTATTTT.

The chain couples TRBV7-2 to TRBJ2-1; tentative D call: TRBD1 (6 bases). V lost 4 bases and J lost 7, with 8 bases in between. This CDR3 is built from 12 residues. Germline CDR1 and CDR2: SGHTA and FQGNSA. Here the CDR3 DNA reads TGTGCCAGCAGCTCAGGGGTAAATGAGCAGTTCTTC. This gives the protein CASSSGVNEQFF.

This clone was detected a few times. The genes are TRBV6-6 and TRBJ2-5, with D perhaps matching TRBD2 (8 bases). The CDR3 is 14 residues long. Trimming removed 8 bases at V and 0 bases at J, with 13 bases between. In germline, CDR1 is MNHNY, CDR2 SVGAGI (reference sequence). DNA of the CDR3: TGTGCCAGCGTAGCGGGACAGTACCAAGAGACCCAGTACTTC. Protein sequence: CASVAGQYQETQYF.

This chain joins TRBV7-6 and TRBJ2-5; TRBD2 is a possible D gene (5 bases). Germline CDR1 reads SGHVS; CDR2 reads FNYEAQ. CDR3 size: 13 residues. V dropped 1 base and J dropped 4 bases, with 7 bases sitting between them. This chain's CDR3 is CASSLVLGETQYF. Here the CDR3 DNA reads TGTGCCAGCAGCTTAGTACTAGGAGAGACCCAGTACTTC.

The chain couples TRBV7-9 to TRBJ2-5; D not certain. V lost 1 base, J lost 2 bases, and 17 bases lay in between. Looked up from germline, CDR1 is SEHNR and CDR2 is FQNEAQ (reference sequence). There are 17 residues in the CDR3. The CDR3 is CASSLEDPGWKQETQYF. CDR3 sequence (DNA): TGTGCCAGCAGCTTAGAAGATCCGGGTTGGAAGCAAGAGACCCAGTACTTC.